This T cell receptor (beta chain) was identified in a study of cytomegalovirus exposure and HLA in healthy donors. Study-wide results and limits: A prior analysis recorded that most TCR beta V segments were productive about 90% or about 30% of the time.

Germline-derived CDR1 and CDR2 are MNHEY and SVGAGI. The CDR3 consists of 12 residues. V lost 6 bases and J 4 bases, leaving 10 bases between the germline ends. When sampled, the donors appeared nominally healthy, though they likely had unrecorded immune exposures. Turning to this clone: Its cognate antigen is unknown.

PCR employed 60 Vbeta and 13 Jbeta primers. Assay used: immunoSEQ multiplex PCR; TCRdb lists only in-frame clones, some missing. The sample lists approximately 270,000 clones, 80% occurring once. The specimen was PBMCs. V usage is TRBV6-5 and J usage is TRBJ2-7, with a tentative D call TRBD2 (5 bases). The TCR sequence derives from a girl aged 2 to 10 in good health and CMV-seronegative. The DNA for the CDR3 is TGTGCCAGCAGCCCGTCGGGGTACGAGCAGTACTTC. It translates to CASSPSGYEQYF.